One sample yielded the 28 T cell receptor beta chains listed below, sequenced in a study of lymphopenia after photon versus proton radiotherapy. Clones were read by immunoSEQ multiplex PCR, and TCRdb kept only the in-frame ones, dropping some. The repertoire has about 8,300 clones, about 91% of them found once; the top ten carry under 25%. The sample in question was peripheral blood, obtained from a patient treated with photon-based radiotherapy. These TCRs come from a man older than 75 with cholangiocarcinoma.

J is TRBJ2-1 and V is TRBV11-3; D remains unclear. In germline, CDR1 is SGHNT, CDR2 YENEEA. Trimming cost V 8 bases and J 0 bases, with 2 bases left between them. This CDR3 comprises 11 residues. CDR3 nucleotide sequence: TGTGCCAGCGGCTCCTACAATGAGCAGTTCTTC. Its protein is CASGSYNEQFF.

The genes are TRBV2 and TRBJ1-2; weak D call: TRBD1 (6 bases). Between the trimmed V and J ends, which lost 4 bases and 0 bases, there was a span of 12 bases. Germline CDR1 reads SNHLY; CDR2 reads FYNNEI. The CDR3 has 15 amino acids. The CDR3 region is CASSVRGVANYGYTF. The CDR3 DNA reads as TGTGCCAGCAGTGTAAGGGGGGTGGCTAACTATGGCTACACCTTC.

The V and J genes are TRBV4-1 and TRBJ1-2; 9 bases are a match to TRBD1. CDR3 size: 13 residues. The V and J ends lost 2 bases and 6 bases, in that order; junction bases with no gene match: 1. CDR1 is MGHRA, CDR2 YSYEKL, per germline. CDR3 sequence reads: CASSQWTGDGYTF. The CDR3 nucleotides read TGCGCCAGCAGCCAATGGACAGGGGATGGCTACACCTTC.

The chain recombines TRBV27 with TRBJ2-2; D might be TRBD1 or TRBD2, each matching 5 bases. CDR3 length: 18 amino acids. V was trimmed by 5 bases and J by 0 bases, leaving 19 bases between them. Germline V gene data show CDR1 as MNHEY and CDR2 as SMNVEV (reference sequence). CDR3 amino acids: CASSPIGARGANTGELFF. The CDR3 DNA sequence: TGTGCCAGCAGTCCGATAGGGGCACGGGGCGCGAACACCGGGGAGCTGTTTTTT.

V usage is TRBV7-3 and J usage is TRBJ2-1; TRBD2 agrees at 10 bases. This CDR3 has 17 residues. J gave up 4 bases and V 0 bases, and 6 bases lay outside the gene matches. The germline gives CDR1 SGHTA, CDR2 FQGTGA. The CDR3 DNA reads TGTGCCAGCAGCTTAACGAGGTCTAGCGGGGGTTACAATGAGCAGTTCTTC. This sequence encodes CASSLTRSSGGYNEQFF.

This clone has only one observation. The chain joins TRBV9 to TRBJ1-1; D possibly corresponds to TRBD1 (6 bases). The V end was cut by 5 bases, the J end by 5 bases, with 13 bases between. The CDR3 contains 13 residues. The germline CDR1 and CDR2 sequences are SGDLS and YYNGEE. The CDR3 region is CASSIQGGTEAFF. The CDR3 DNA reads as TGTGCCAGCAGTATACAGGGAGGGACTGAAGCTTTCTTT. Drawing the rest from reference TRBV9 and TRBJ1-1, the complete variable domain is DSGVTQTPKHLITATGQRVTLRCSPRSGDLSVYWYQQSLDQGLQFLIQYYNGEERAKGNILERFSAQQFPDLHSELNLSSLELGDSALYFCASSIQGGTEAFFGQGTRLTVV.

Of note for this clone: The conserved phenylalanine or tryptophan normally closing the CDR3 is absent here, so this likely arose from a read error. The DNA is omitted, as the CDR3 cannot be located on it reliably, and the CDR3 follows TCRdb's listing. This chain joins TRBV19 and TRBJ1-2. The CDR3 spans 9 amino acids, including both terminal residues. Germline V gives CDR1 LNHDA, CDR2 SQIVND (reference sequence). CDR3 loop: CASPPLLHR.

The CDR3 DNA reads as TGTGCCAGTAGTCCTCATGCAACTAATGAAAAACTGTTTTTT. Translation: CASSPHATNEKLFF. The chain employs TRBV19 and TRBJ1-4; D is unclear. Germline-derived CDR1 and CDR2 are LNHDA and SQIVND (reference sequence). Trimming pared 5 bases from V and 0 bases from J, leaving 7 bases between. There are 14 residues in the CDR3. Combining the CDR3 with reference TRBV19 and TRBJ1-4 gives the whole variable domain DGGITQSPKYLFRKEGQNVTLSCEQNLNHDAMYWYRQDPGQGLRLIYYSQIVNDFQKGDIAEGYSVSREKKESFPLTVTSAQKNPTAFYLCASSPHATNEKLFFGSGTQLSVL.

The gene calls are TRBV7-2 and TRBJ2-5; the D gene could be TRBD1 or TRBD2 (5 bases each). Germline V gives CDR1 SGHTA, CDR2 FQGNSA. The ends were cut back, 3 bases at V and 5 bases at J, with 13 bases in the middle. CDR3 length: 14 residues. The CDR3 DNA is TGTGCCAGCAGCTTGGCAGGGAGTGTTGAGACCCAGTACTTC. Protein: CASSLAGSVETQYF.

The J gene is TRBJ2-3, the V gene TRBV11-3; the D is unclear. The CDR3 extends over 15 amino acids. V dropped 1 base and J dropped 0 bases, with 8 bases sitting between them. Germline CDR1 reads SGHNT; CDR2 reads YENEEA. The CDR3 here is CASSLGSSSTDTQYF. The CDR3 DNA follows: TGTGCCAGCAGCTTAGGGTCGAGTAGCACAGATACGCAGTATTTT.

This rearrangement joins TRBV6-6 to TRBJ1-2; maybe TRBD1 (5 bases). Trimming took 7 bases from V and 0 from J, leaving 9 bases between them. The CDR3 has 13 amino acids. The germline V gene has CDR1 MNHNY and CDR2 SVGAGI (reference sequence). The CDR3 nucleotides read TGTGCCAGCATCTCGGACACTAACTATGGCTACACCTTC. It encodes CASISDTNYGYTF.

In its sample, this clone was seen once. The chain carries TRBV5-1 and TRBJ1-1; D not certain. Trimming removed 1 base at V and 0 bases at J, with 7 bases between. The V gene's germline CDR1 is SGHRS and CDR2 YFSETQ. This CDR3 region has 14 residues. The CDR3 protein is CASSLSGLNTEAFF. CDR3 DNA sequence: TGCGCCAGCAGCTTGAGCGGGCTGAACACTGAAGCTTTCTTT.

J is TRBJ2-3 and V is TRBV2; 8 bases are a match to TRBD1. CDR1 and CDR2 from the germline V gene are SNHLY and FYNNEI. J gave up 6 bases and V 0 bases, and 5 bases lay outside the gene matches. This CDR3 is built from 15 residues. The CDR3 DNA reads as TGTGCCAGCAGTGAAGCGCAGGGGGCCTCTGATACGCAGTATTTT. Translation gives CASSEAQGASDTQYF.

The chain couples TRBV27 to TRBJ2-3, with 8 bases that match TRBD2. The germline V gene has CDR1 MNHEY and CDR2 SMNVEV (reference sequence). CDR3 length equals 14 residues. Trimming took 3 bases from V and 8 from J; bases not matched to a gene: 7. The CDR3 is CASSFGGGSVTQYF. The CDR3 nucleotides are TGTGCCAGCAGTTTTGGCGGGGGGTCGGTTACGCAGTATTTT.

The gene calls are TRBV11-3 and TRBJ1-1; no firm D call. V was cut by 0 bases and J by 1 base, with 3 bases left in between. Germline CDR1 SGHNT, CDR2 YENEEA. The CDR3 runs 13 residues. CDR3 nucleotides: TGTGCCAGCAGCTTAGACTCGAACACTGAAGCTTTCTTT. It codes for CASSLDSNTEAFF. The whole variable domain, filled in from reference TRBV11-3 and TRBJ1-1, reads EAGVVQSPRYKIIEKKQPVAFWCNPISGHNTLYWYLQNLGQGPELLIRYENEEAVDDSQLPKDRFSAERLKGVDSTLKIQPAELGDSAVYLCASSLDSNTEAFFGQGTRLTVV.

The CDR3 loop is CASSPEVSGTDTQYF. In nucleotides, the CDR3 is TGTGCCAGCTCACCAGAGGTCAGCGGCACAGATACGCAGTATTTT. V is TRBV18 and J is TRBJ2-3; D gene ambiguous. Germline-derived CDR1 and CDR2 are KGHSH and LQKENI. V lost 2 bases and J lost 1, with 10 bases in between. This CDR3 contains 15 residues.

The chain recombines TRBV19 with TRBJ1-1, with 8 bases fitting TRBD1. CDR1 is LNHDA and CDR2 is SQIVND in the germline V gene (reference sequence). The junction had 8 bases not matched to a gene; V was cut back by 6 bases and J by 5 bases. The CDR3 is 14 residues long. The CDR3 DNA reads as TGTGCCAGTAGACGGACAGGGTGGGTTACTGAAGCTTTCTTT. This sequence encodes CASRRTGWVTEAFF.

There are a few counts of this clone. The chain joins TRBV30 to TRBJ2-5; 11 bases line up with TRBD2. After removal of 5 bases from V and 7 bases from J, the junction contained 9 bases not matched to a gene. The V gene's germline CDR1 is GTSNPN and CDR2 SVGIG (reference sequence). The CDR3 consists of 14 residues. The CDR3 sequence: CAWSPTSGGRTQYF. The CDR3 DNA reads TGTGCCTGGTCACCAACTAGCGGGGGAAGGACCCAGTACTTC.

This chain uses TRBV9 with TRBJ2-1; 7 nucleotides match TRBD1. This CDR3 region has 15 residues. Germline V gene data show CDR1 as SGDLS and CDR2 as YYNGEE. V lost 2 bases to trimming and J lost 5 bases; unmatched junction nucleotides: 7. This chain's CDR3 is CASSVRGTDHNEQFF. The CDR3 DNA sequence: TGTGCCAGCAGCGTCAGGGGGACCGACCACAATGAGCAGTTCTTC. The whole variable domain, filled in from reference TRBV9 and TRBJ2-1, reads DSGVTQTPKHLITATGQRVTLRCSPRSGDLSVYWYQQSLDQGLQFLIQYYNGEERAKGNILERFSAQQFPDLHSELNLSSLELGDSALYFCASSVRGTDHNEQFFGPGTRLTVL.

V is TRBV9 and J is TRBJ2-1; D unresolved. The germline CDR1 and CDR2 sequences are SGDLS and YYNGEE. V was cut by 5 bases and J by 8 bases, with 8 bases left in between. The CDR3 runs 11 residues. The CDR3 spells CASRPGDEQFF. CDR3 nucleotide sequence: TGTGCCAGCAGGCCCGGAGATGAGCAGTTCTTC.

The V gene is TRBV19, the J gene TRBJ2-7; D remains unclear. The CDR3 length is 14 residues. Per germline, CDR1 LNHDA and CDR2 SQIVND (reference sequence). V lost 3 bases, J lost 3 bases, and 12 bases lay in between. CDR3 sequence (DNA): TGTGCCAGTAGTATCGGAGACACTGTCTACGAGCAGTACTTC. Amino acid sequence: CASSIGDTVYEQYF.

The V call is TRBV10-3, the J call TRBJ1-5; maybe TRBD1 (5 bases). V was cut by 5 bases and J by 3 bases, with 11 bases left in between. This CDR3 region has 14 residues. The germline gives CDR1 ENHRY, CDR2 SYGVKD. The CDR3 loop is CAISSGDDNQPQHF. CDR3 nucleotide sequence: TGTGCCATCAGTTCGGGGGATGACAATCAGCCCCAGCATTTT.

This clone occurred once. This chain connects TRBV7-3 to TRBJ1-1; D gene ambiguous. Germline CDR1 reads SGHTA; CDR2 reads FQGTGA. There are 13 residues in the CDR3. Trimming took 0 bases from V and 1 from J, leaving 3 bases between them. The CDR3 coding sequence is TGTGCCAGCAGCTTAACCTCGAACACTGAAGCTTTCTTT. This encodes CASSLTSNTEAFF.

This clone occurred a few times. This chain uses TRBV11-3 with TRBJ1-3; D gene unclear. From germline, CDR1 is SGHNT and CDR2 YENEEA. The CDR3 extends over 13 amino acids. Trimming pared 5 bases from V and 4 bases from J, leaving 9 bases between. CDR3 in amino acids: CASSTRPGNTIYF. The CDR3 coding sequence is TGTGCCAGCAGCACCCGACCGGGAAACACCATATATTTT.

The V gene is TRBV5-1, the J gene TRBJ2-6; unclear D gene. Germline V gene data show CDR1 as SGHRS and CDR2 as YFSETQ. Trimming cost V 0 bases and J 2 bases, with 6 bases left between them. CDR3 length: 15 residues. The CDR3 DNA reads TGCGCCAGCAGCTTGGTAGGGACTGGGGCCAACGTCCTGACTTTC. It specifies CASSLVGTGANVLTF.

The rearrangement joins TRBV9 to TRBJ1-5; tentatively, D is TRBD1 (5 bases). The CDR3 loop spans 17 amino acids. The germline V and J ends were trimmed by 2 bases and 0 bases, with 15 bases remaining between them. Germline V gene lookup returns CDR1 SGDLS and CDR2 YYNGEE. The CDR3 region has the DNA TGTGCCAGCAGCGTGGCGGGGGGTAGTTATAGCAATCAGCCCCAGCATTTT. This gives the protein CASSVAGGSYSNQPQHF. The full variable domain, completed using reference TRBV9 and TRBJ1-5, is DSGVTQTPKHLITATGQRVTLRCSPRSGDLSVYWYQQSLDQGLQFLIQYYNGEERAKGNILERFSAQQFPDLHSELNLSSLELGDSALYFCASSVAGGSYSNQPQHFGDGTRLSIL.

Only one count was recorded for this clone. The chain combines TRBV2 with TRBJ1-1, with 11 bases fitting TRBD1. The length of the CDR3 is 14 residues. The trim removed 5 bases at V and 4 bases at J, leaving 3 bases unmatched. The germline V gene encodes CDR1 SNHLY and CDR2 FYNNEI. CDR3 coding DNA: TGTGCCAGCAGTAAGGGGACAGGGGGCACTGAAGCTTTCTTT. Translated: CASSKGTGGTEAFF.

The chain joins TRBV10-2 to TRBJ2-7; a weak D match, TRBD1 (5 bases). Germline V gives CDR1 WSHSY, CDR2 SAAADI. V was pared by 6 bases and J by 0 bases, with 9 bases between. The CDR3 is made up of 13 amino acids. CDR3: CASSRTRSYEQYF. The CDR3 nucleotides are TGCGCCAGCAGCAGGACACGCTCCTACGAGCAGTACTTC.